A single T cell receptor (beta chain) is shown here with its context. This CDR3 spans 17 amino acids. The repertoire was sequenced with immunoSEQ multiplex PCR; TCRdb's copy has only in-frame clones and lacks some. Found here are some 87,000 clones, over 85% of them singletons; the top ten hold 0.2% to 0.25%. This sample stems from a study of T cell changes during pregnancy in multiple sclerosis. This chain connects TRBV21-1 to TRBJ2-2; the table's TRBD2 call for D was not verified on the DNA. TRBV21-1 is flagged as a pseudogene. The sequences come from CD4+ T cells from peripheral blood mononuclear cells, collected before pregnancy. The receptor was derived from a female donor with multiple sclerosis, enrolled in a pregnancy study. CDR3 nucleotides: TGTGCCAGCAGCAACCGGACTAGCGGGAGATGTACCGGGGAGCTGTTTTTT. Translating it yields CASSNRTSGRCTGELFF.